This T cell receptor delta chain was captured in a study of gamma delta lymphoproliferative disorders and STAT genes. In the study overall: For the delta chain, EuroClonality-NGS standard procedure was applied.

This clone was detected only a few times. What it binds is unknown. TCRdb's protein, taken from a much larger clone, differs from this DNA's translation at residue 11, likely owing to a read error; the protein displayed comes from the DNA. Study findings and constraints: Patient gamma repertoires clustered apart from healthy controls; delta did not. Patient-control comparisons may be limited by differing T cell maturation stages.

TCRdb re-processed the multiplex PCR reads via CATT. The top ten hold around 23% of the sample, which has around 4,200 delta-chain clones, around 1% seen once. Genomic DNA from isolated PBMCs served as the sequencing template. Controls were healthy adult blood donors matched for age and sex. Germline CDR1 is GEAIGNYY and CDR2 is EKD. This CDR3 region has 15 residues. This chain uses TRDV2 with TRDJ1, with D possibly matching TRDD3 (6 bases). The sequenced material came from blood. The clonotype comes from a human donor in good health. CDR3 nucleotide sequence: TGTGCCTGTGACACCGATCTGGGGTACACCGGTAAACTCATCTTT. Protein sequence: CACDTDLGYTGKLIF.